One sample yielded the 21 T cell receptor beta chains listed below, sequenced in a study of T-cell reconstitution after alpha-beta-depleted transplantation in children. A library of TCRbeta sequences, prepared with unique molecular identifiers, was generated. MiXCR, run by TCRdb on the PCR reads, gives a single entry per CDR3 protein. The table lists about 22,000 distinct CDR3 sequences, about a tenth of them singletons. The sequencing used PBMCs from the stem cell graft donor, collected from the stem cell graft. Source of these receptors: a human donor who donated a stem cell graft to a child with chronic granulomatous disease.

At least ten counts were recorded for this clonotype. This chain links TRBV6-6 with TRBJ2-1; 8 bases agree with TRBD1. Germline V lookup: CDR1 MNHNY, CDR2 SVGAGI (reference sequence). Trimming cost V 0 bases and J 3 bases; bases outside gene matches: 1. The CDR3 length is 15 residues. This chain's CDR3 is CASSYSGTGYNEQFF. Written as DNA, the CDR3 is TGTGCCAGCAGTTACTCTGGGACAGGCTACAATGAGCAGTTCTTC.

This clonotype was counted at least ten times. The rearrangement links TRBV5-5 to TRBJ2-5; TRBD1 agrees at 9 bases. The CDR3 runs to 16 residues. Germline-derived CDR1 and CDR2 are SGHKS and YYEKEE (reference sequence). Trimming cost V 2 bases and J 2 bases; bases outside gene matches: 7. Written as DNA, the CDR3 is TGTGCCAGCAGCTTTCAAGACAGGGGGATACAAGAGACCCAGTACTTC. Translated, it gives CASSFQDRGIQETQYF. The full variable domain, completed using reference TRBV5-5 and TRBJ2-5, is DAGVTQSPTHLIKTRGQQVTLRCSPISGHKSVSWYQQVLGQGPQFIFQYYEKEERGRGNFPDRFSARQFPNYSSELNVNALLLGDSALYLCASSFQDRGIQETQYFGPGTRLLVL.

This clonotype is labeled medium-sized. This chain links TRBV15 with TRBJ1-2; 8 positions match TRBD1. The CDR3 spans 17 residues. Germline CDR1 and CDR2: LNHNV and YYDKDF (reference sequence). J was trimmed by 4 bases and V by 0 bases; bases with no gene match: 10. The CDR3 nucleotides read TGTGCCACCAGCAGAGATGGGCAGGGGGCACGGGTCTATGGCTACACCTTC. As protein: CATSRDGQGARVYGYTF. The complete variable domain, with remaining parts taken from reference TRBV15 and TRBJ1-2, reads DAMVIQNPRYQVTQFGKPVTLSCSQTLNHNVMYWYQQKSSQAPKLLFHYYDKDFNNEADTPDNFQSRRPNTSFCFLDIRSPGLGDTAMYLCATSRDGQGARVYGYTFGSGTRLTVV.

The sample holds many counts of this clonotype. The gene calls are TRBV29-1 and TRBJ2-5, with D maybe TRBD2 (5 bases). This CDR3 is 11 amino acids long. Germline-derived CDR1 and CDR2 are SQVTM and ANQGSEA. Deletions cut 7 bases from V and 5 bases from J, with 11 bases between. The CDR3 DNA is TGCAGCGGTATCGGGGTGGAGACCCAGTACTTC. Its translation is CSGIGVETQYF.

This clonotype occurred many times. The genes are TRBV7-9 and TRBJ2-7; a weak D match, TRBD2 (6 bases). CDR3 length: 13 residues. CDR1 and CDR2 from the germline V gene are SEHNR and FQNEAQ (reference sequence). V was cut by 6 bases and J by 3 bases, with 12 bases left in between. CDR3 sequence reads: CASRWGESYEQYF. CDR3 coding DNA: TGTGCCAGCAGGTGGGGGGAGAGCTACGAGCAGTACTTC.

This clonotype occurred many times. This chain joins TRBV7-3 and TRBJ1-6; 7 bases line up with TRBD1. From germline, CDR1 is SGHTA and CDR2 FQGTGA. This CDR3 contains 14 residues. The trim removed 2 bases at V and 7 bases at J, leaving 2 bases unmatched. The CDR3 region has the DNA TGTGCCAGCAGCTTAGGGACAGAGAATTCACCCCTCCACTTT. Its translation: CASSLGTENSPLHF.

This clonotype was counted many times. J is TRBJ2-2 and V is TRBV7-9; D call uncertain. This CDR3 region has 14 residues. Germline values: CDR1 SEHNR, CDR2 FQNEAQ (reference sequence). V was clipped by 5 bases and J by 1 base, with 8 bases between them. The CDR3 region has the DNA TGTGCCAGCAGCATCCCCAGGAACACCGGGGAGCTGTTTTTT. As protein: CASSIPRNTGELFF.

The V and J genes are TRBV2 and TRBJ2-1; D may be TRBD2 (6 bases). CDR1 is SNHLY and CDR2 is FYNNEI in the germline V gene. Trimming cost V 0 bases and J 7 bases, with 13 bases left between them. The CDR3 loop spans 15 amino acids. CDR3 amino acids: CASSEAVGGQNEQFF. The CDR3 region has the DNA TGTGCCAGCAGTGAAGCCGTGGGAGGTCAAAATGAGCAGTTCTTC.

Many counts were recorded for this clonotype. The chain is built from TRBV7-9 and TRBJ2-2; 9 bases align to TRBD2. The CDR3 contains 16 residues. Germline lookup yields CDR1 SEHNR and CDR2 FQNEAQ (reference sequence). The V gene end was trimmed by 4 bases and the J gene end by 6 bases; junction bases not matched to a gene: 9. CDR3 sequence reads: CASSWPLAGASGELFF. The CDR3 region has the DNA TGTGCCAGCAGCTGGCCGTTAGCGGGAGCTTCCGGGGAGCTGTTTTTT.

This clonotype came up many times. The CDR3: CASSRLSGSSTDTQYF. Written as DNA, the CDR3 is TGTGCCAGCAGCAGACTTAGCGGGTCTAGCACAGATACGCAGTATTTT. The chain links TRBV12-3 or TRBV12-4 to TRBJ2-3, with 7 bases fitting TRBD2. Unmatched junction bases numbered 9, after V lost 6 bases and J lost 0 bases. The CDR3 has 16 residues.

This clonotype was seen many times. The chain employs TRBV4-3 and TRBJ1-2; D is uncertain. V was trimmed by 2 bases and J by 7 bases, leaving 17 bases between them. The CDR3 has 15 amino acids. Germline CDR1 is LGHNA and CDR2 is YSLEER. CDR3 residues: CASSQYHEGSAGYTF. The CDR3 nucleotides are TGCGCCAGCAGCCAATACCACGAGGGAAGTGCTGGCTACACCTTC.

The table lists this clonotype with many counts. The V gene is TRBV27, the J gene TRBJ1-4; 10 positions agree with TRBD1. The germline V gene has CDR1 MNHEY and CDR2 SMNVEV (reference sequence). This CDR3 contains 19 residues. J lost 5 bases, V lost 3 bases, and 15 bases had no gene match. This CDR3 is CASSFRSRTGGDSNEKLFF. The CDR3, as DNA: TGTGCCAGCAGTTTCCGCTCCCGGACAGGGGGGGATTCAAATGAAAAACTGTTTTTT.

This clonotype appeared many times. The gene calls are TRBV29-1 and TRBJ1-5; 9 bases agree with TRBD1. With 4 bases clipped from V and 4 bases from J, the junction kept 2 bases outside the gene matches. This CDR3 spans 13 amino acids. Germline V lookup: CDR1 SQVTM, CDR2 ANQGSEA. CDR3 coding DNA: TGCAGCGTTGGGACAGGGGCGAATCAGCCCCAGCATTTT. It encodes CSVGTGANQPQHF.

The chain has TRBV10-3 and TRBJ2-5, with D perhaps TRBD1 or TRBD2 (5 bases each). V was cut by 5 bases and J by 2 bases, with 9 bases left in between. In germline, CDR1 is ENHRY, CDR2 SYGVKD. The CDR3 has 13 residues. The CDR3 protein is CAISRDVQETQYF. The CDR3 DNA reads TGTGCCATCAGTCGGGACGTACAAGAGACCCAGTACTTC.

On this clonotype itself: The junction does not match germline at one end; this may be a read error. This rearrangement joins TRBV4-2 to TRBJ2-3, with D possibly called TRBD1 or TRBD2 (5 bases each). From germline, CDR1 is LGHNA and CDR2 YNFKEQ. There are 16 residues in the CDR3. Here the CDR3 reads CAISPGGAAYTDTQYF. CDR3 DNA sequence: TGTGCCATCAGCCCTGGGGGAGCGGCTTACACAGATACGCAGTATTTT.

This clonotype showed up many times. V gene TRBV29-1 combines with J gene TRBJ2-7; tentatively, D is TRBD1 or TRBD2 (5 bases each). CDR1 is SQVTM and CDR2 is ANQGSEA in the germline V gene. V lost 8 bases, J lost 1 base, and 15 bases lay in between. The CDR3 extends over 13 amino acids. CDR3 protein: CSIWDGQSYEQYF. CDR3 in DNA: TGCAGCATCTGGGACGGCCAGTCCTACGAGCAGTACTTC.

The rearrangement uses TRBV29-1 and TRBJ1-2, with a possible D match to TRBD1 (5 bases). The CDR3 covers 12 residues. Trimming removed 6 bases from V and 8 bases from J, with 16 bases in between. Per germline, CDR1 SQVTM and CDR2 ANQGSEA. The CDR3 is CSVPGILRGYTF. Written as DNA, the CDR3 is TGCAGCGTCCCAGGGATTTTGAGGGGCTACACCTTC. Looking up the rest from reference TRBV29-1 and TRBJ1-2 gives the full variable domain: SAVISQKPSRDICQRGTSLTIQCQVDSQVTMMFWYRQQPGQSLTLIATANQGSEATYESGFVIDKFPISRPNLTFSTLTVSNMSPEDSSIYLCSVPGILRGYTFGSGTRLTVV.

This clonotype was detected many times. V gene TRBV4-1 combines with J gene TRBJ1-5; D not resolved. Germline V gene data show CDR1 as MGHRA and CDR2 as YSYEKL. This CDR3 has 16 amino acids. The V gene lost 0 bases and the J gene lost 0 bases, with 9 bases spanning the gap. The DNA of the CDR3 is TGCGCCAGCAGCCAAGAATGGGGTGTTAGCAATCAGCCCCAGCATTTT. Translated: CASSQEWGVSNQPQHF.

This clonotype was seen ten or more times. The V call is TRBV3-1, the J call TRBJ1-1; TRBD1 aligns across 9 bases. V lost 0 bases and J lost 0; bases outside the gene matches: 5. The CDR3 sequence is 17 residues long. The V gene's germline CDR1 is LGHDT and CDR2 YNNKEL (reference sequence). In DNA form, the CDR3 reads TGTGCCAGCAGCCAAGATGGGGACAGGGTGGTGAACACTGAAGCTTTCTTT. This sequence encodes CASSQDGDRVVNTEAFF. Full variable domain (remainder filled in from reference TRBV3-1 and TRBJ1-1): DTAVSQTPKYLVTQMGNDKSIKCEQNLGHDTMYWYKQDSKKFLKIMFSYNNKELIINETVPNRFSPKSPDKAHLNLHINSLELGDSAVYFCASSQDGDRVVNTEAFFGQGTRLTVV.

This clonotype has a count of ten or more. The chain joins TRBV5-1 to TRBJ1-5, with D unresolved. Between the trimmed V and J ends, which lost 0 bases and 4 bases, there was a span of 8 bases. Germline-derived CDR1 and CDR2 are SGHRS and YFSETQ. The CDR3 has 14 amino acids. CDR3 amino acids: CASSLAPDNQPQHF. Written as DNA, the CDR3 is TGCGCCAGCAGCTTGGCCCCAGATAATCAGCCCCAGCATTTT.

The rearrangement uses TRBV2 and TRBJ2-5; D is uncertain. Trimming shortened V by 2 bases and J by 1 base, and 8 bases separated the two germline ends. The CDR3 loop spans 14 amino acids. Germline loops: CDR1 SNHLY, CDR2 FYNNEI. CDR3 loop: CASSESLFQETQYF. CDR3 in DNA: TGTGCCAGCAGTGAAAGCCTATTCCAAGAGACCCAGTACTTC.